The 15 T cell receptor beta chains below come from one sample, sequenced in a study of post-analysis software for immune sequencing data. Their cognate antigens are unknown. Each TCR beta cDNA library carried unique molecular identifiers. TCRdb recomputed calls from the PCR reads with MiXCR, one row per CDR3 protein. The table records some 240,000 distinct CDR3 sequences, 30% to 45% of them present only once. Study results and caveats: Roughly 5 TRBV segments (TRBV5-6, TRBV5-1 and TRBV20-1 among them) occurred more frequently in patients than in controls.

The specimen was blood. These receptors all stem from a girl aged 10 to 17 with multiple sclerosis.

Ten or more counts support this clonotype. The chain recombines TRBV4-1 with TRBJ1-5, with a possible D match to TRBD1 (5 bases). Germline lookup yields CDR1 MGHRA and CDR2 YSYEKL. V lost 0 bases, J lost 4 bases, and 7 bases lay in between. This CDR3 spans 14 amino acids. CDR3 nucleotide sequence: TGCGCCAGCAGCCAAGACCAGGGTAATCAGCCCCAGCATTTT. The encoded protein is CASSQDQGNQPQHF.

The gene calls are TRBV29-1 and TRBJ2-5; no clear D. Germline values: CDR1 SQVTM, CDR2 ANQGSEA. There are 13 residues in the CDR3. Trimming removed 6 bases at V and 1 base at J, with 12 bases between. The CDR3 coding sequence is TGCAGCGTAAAAAGAGGCAGCCAAGAGACCCAGTACTTC. It yields the protein CSVKRGSQETQYF. The full variable domain, with the rest looked up from reference TRBV29-1 and TRBJ2-5, is SAVISQKPSRDICQRGTSLTIQCQVDSQVTMMFWYRQQPGQSLTLIATANQGSEATYESGFVIDKFPISRPNLTFSTLTVSNMSPEDSSIYLCSVKRGSQETQYFGPGTRLLVL.

The V gene is TRBV4-1, the J gene TRBJ2-1, with TRBD2 matching 7 bases. This CDR3 has 14 residues. The germline V gene encodes CDR1 MGHRA and CDR2 YSYEKL. The V segment lost 5 bases and the J segment 2 bases; nucleotides outside the gene matches: 3. CDR3 nucleotides: TGCGCCAGCAGCGGGGGGGTGCCCTACAATGAGCAGTTCTTC. This sequence encodes CASSGGVPYNEQFF.

This clonotype was found many times. The chain carries TRBV3-1 and TRBJ2-1, with a weak D call TRBD2 (6 bases). The CDR3 is made up of 15 amino acids. Germline V gene sequence: CDR1 LGHDT, CDR2 YNNKEL (reference sequence). The germline V and J ends were trimmed by 0 bases and 7 bases, with 13 bases remaining between them. DNA for the CDR3: TGTGCCAGCAGCCAAGATGGGCGACTAGGGAATGAGCAGTTCTTC. This codes for CASSQDGRLGNEQFF.

The V call is TRBV20-1, the J call TRBJ2-5; weak D call: TRBD2 (5 bases). The germline V and J ends were trimmed by 5 bases and 1 base, with 17 bases remaining between them. Germline values: CDR1 DFQATT, CDR2 SNEGSKA (reference sequence). There are 15 residues in the CDR3. Here the CDR3 DNA reads TGCAGTGCTTCGAGCGGTTATCAACTCCAAGAGACCCAGTACTTC. Encoded protein: CSASSGYQLQETQYF.

In this sample, this clonotype turned up many times. The rearrangement links TRBV9 to TRBJ1-2; no reliable D call. The germline V gene has CDR1 SGDLS and CDR2 YYNGEE. Trimming took off 3 bases at V and 11 bases at J, with 11 bases between the two ends. There are 11 residues in the CDR3. The CDR3 is CASSAITDYTF. DNA of the CDR3: TGTGCCAGCAGCGCCATTACGGATTACACCTTC.

The table lists this clonotype with a few counts. Given a much more abundant clone one base away, this may be a read error. The chain is built from TRBV28 and TRBJ2-1, with TRBD2 identical over 12 bases. The CDR3 has 15 amino acids. The germline CDR1 and CDR2 sequences are MDHEN and SYDVKM. CDR3 in DNA: TGTGCCTGCAGTTTGGGCTCTAGCGGGAGGGGTGAGCAGTTCTTC. Translated, it gives CACSLGSSGRGEQFF.

The chain uses TRBV12-3 or TRBV12-4 and TRBJ2-3; D call uncertain. The CDR3 loop spans 12 amino acids. V lost 6 bases and J lost 6, with 10 bases in between. The CDR3 sequence is CASRAWADTQYF. CDR3 DNA: TGTGCCAGCAGAGCGTGGGCGGATACGCAGTATTTT.

This clonotype was counted between two and nine times. The V and J genes are TRBV20-1 and TRBJ2-2, with 9 positions matching TRBD1. J lost 5 bases, V lost 4 bases, and 2 bases had no gene match. There are 13 residues in the CDR3. Germline CDR1 reads DFQATT; CDR2 reads SNEGSKA (reference sequence). This CDR3 reads CSATGQGTGELFF. The CDR3 DNA reads TGCAGTGCTACGGGACAGGGTACCGGGGAGCTGTTTTTT.

In this sample, this clonotype turned up many times. This chain joins TRBV6-5 and TRBJ1-6, with D uncertain. Germline V CDR1 and CDR2: MNHEY, SVGAGI. The CDR3 runs 16 residues. The V end lost 5 bases, the J end lost 0 bases, and 11 bases lay between the germline ends. The CDR3 DNA sequence: TGTGCCAGCAGTGACACGAGGAGCTCCTATAATTCACCCCTCCACTTT. This codes for CASSDTRSSYNSPLHF.

This clonotype was observed once. This may be a read error, as it is one base from a much larger clone. The chain links TRBV20-1 to TRBJ2-3; 9 bases map to TRBD1. The length of the CDR3 is 15 residues. Germline V lookup: CDR1 DFQATT, CDR2 SNEGSKA (reference sequence). The DNA for the CDR3 is TGCAGTGCCGGAATACCGGGACAGGGAACAGATATGCAGTATTTT. This sequence encodes CSAGIPGQGTDMQYF.

This chain uses TRBV20-1 with TRBJ1-1, with 7 bases aligning to TRBD1. The V gene's germline CDR1 is DFQATT and CDR2 SNEGSKA (reference sequence). This CDR3 has 13 residues. Trimming removed 5 bases from V and 1 base from J; junction bases left unmatched: 4. CDR3 in amino acids: CSAPRQGNTEAFF. CDR3 nucleotides: TGCAGTGCTCCCCGACAGGGGAACACTGAAGCTTTCTTT.

The table lists this clonotype with many counts. This chain joins TRBV20-1 and TRBJ1-2; D unresolved. The CDR3 has 13 residues. Germline V gene lookup returns CDR1 DFQATT and CDR2 SNEGSKA (reference sequence). V lost 3 bases and J 3 bases, leaving 11 bases between the germline ends. For the CDR3, the DNA is TGCAGTGCTAGTACGGAGGGAGACTATGGCTACACCTTC. It translates to CSASTEGDYGYTF.

The gene calls are TRBV19 and TRBJ2-5; a weak D match, TRBD1 (7 bases). Trimming cost V 5 bases and J 11 bases, with 18 bases left between them. The CDR3 totals 13 residues. CDR1 and CDR2 (germline): LNHDA, SQIVND (reference sequence). In DNA, the CDR3 is TGTGCCAGTAGTCTAGCAGGGGGTCGGGAGCAGTACTTC. Translation: CASSLAGGREQYF.

V gene TRBV7-7 combines with J gene TRBJ2-2; the D gene is possibly TRBD1 (6 bases). The germline gives CDR1 SSHAT, CDR2 FNYEAQ (reference sequence). This CDR3 comprises 14 residues. Trimming left V 4 bases short and J 1 base short, with 7 bases between. CDR3 nucleotide sequence: TGTGCCAGCAGCTCGGACAGGAACACCGGGGAGCTGTTTTTT. Its translation: CASSSDRNTGELFF.